The rows below give T cell receptor beta chains drawn from one sample of a study of beta chain features in type 1 diabetes. TCRdb's copy holds only in-frame clones and misses some; the assay was immunoSEQ multiplex PCR. The table records some 150,000 clones, 8.5% to 12% of them present only once. The sample consisted of naive CD4+ T cells from blood. Source of these receptors: a man aged 18 to 30 in good health. CDR3s include the opening cysteine and the closing phenylalanine or tryptophan. D genes are given only for firm matches. For some rows the clone size is stated as once, few or many, or as a class when expanded; others skip it.

NA TRBJ1-4 TRBV7-2 16 TRBD1 TGTGCCAGCAGTATCCGCCAAGGGGACAGGGATGAAAAACTGTTTTTT CASSIRQGDRDEKLFF
NA TRBJ2-7 TRBV7-2 16 TRBD2 TGTGCCAGCAGCTTAGCTCGTGGGAGGGCGCTCGACGAGCAGTACTTC CASSLARGRALDEQYF
NA TRBJ2-3 TRBV29-1 18 TRBD2 TGCAGCGTTGACGCCAGGGGAGGACTAGCGGGGGGAACAGATACGCAGTATTTT CSVDARGGLAGGTDTQYF
few TRBJ2-2 TRBV7-3 15 TRBD1 TGTGCCAGCAGCCCCCGACAGGGTCGGGCCGGGGAGCTGTTTTTT CASSPRQGRAGELFF
NA TRBJ1-3 TRBV14 13 NA TGTGCCAGCAGCGAAGAACTTGGAAACACCATATATTTT CASSEELGNTIYF
few TRBJ2-4 TRBV6-6 12 NA TGTGCCAGCAGTTACTCGAGGTCCATTCAGTACTTC CASSYSRSIQYF
few TRBJ2-2 TRBV7-9 17 TRBD1 TGTGCCAGCAGACAAACGAGGGGACAGGCGGTCACCGGGGAGCTGTTTTTT CASRQTRGQAVTGELFF
NA TRBJ2-7 TRBV5-4 16 TRBD2 TGTGCCAGCAGCTCCACCATGGCGGGGGGGAGGAACGAGCAGTACTTC CASSSTMAGGRNEQYF
few TRBJ1-6 TRBV7-9 15 TRBD1 TGTGCCAGCAGCCCCGGACAGGGATCTAATTCACCCCTCCACTTT CASSPGQGSNSPLHF
few TRBJ1-6 TRBV9 16 TRBD1 TGTGCCAGCAGCACCGGACAGGCGATCGGTAATTCACCCCTCCACTTT CASSTGQAIGNSPLHF
NA TRBJ1-2 TRBV29-1 13 NA TGCAGCGTTGAAGTCCTTCCTAACTATGGCTACACCTTC CSVEVLPNYGYTF
few TRBJ2-5 TRBV5-1 16 TRBD2 TGCGCCAGCAGCTTGGGAGCGGGGGCCCCGAGGGAGACCCAGTACTTC CASSLGAGAPRETQYF
NA TRBJ2-7 TRBV29-1 13 NA TGCAGCGTGATTCTTGGGAGCTCCTACGAGCAGTACTTC CSVILGSSYEQYF
NA TRBJ2-5 TRBV4-2 14 NA TGTGCCAGCAGCCAAGATGAGGGAGTGGGGACCCAGTACTTC CASSQDEGVGTQYF
few TRBJ2-7 TRBV7-6 14 TRBD1 TGTGCCAGCAGCTCGGGACAGGGTTTGAACGAGCAGTACTTC CASSSGQGLNEQYF
NA TRBJ2-3 TRBV30 17 TRBD2 TGTGCCTGGGCCGGGACTAGACGAGGGGGGGGCACAGATACGCAGTATTTT CAWAGTRRGGGTDTQYF
few TRBJ2-6 TRBV19 18 NA TGTGCCACCAATCCGAGTCAGGGCCTTCTCTCTGGGGCCAACGTCCTGACTTTC CATNPSQGLLSGANVLTF
many TRBJ2-1 TRBV7-9 14 NA TGTGCCAGCAGCTTAGCCTTGATGGGCGGCCCGGGATTCTTC CASSLALMGGPGFF
many TRBJ2-5 TRBV28 14 NA TGTGCCAGCAGTACGGGGACTTCCGGCGAGACCCAGTACTTC CASSTGTSGETQYF
many TRBJ1-2 TRBV30 13 NA TGTGCCTGGAGGCCTGTGGGCCGCTATGGCTACACCTTC CAWRPVGRYGYTF
NA TRBJ2-5 TRBV11-2 14 NA TGTGCCAGCAGCTTGCGGACAGCTCAAGAGACCCAGTACTTC CASSLRTAQETQYF
NA TRBJ2-3 TRBV5-1 15 TRBD1 TGCGCCAGCAGCGTCTCAGGGGGAAGCACAGATACGCAGTATTTT CASSVSGGSTDTQYF
many TRBJ1-1 TRBV4-3 14 NA TGCGCCAGCAGCCATGACAGGTTGAACACTGAAGCTTTCTTT CASSHDRLNTEAFF
NA TRBJ2-3 TRBV18 15 NA TGTGCCAGCTCACCATTGGCGGAAGGCACAGATACGCAGTATTTT CASSPLAEGTDTQYF
few TRBJ2-1 TRBV11-2 12 TRBD2 TGTGCCAGCAGCTTGAGGATGGGACTAGCTTTCTTC CASSLRMGLAFF
NA TRBJ2-1 TRBV7-2 15 TRBD2 TGTGCCAGCAGCTTCCCTAGCGGGGGGGCCTCTGAGCAGTTCTTC CASSFPSGGASEQFF
NA TRBJ2-5 TRBV19 15 TRBD2 TGTGCCAGTAGTATCGCGGGGACTAGCCAAGAGACCCAGTACTTC CASSIAGTSQETQYF
few TRBJ1-5 TRBV7-9 16 NA TGTGCCAGCAGCTTATGGTTAGGAGACGGCAATCAGCCCCAGCATTTT CASSLWLGDGNQPQHF
few TRBJ2-5 TRBV6-5 13 NA TGTGCCAGCAGTCGGACATTCCAAGAGACCCAGTACTTC CASSRTFQETQYF
few TRBJ2-7 TRBV19 14 TRBD2 TGTGCCAGTACCAACGGGAAGGGGACTAACGAGCAGTACTTC CASTNGKGTNEQYF
few TRBJ2-3 TRBV7-9 13 TRBD2 TGTGCCAGCAGCTCGAGCGGGGGGGATACGCAGTATTTT CASSSSGGDTQYF
NA TRBJ2-7 TRBV11-2 15 TRBD1 TGTGCCAGCAGCTTAGTGCCAGGGGGCTCAGGGGAGCAGTACTTC CASSLVPGGSGEQYF
NA TRBJ2-2 TRBV10-3 14 NA TGTGCCATCAGTGAGAACAGGGAAACCGGGGAGCTGTTTTTT CAISENRETGELFF
many TRBJ2-7 TRBV30 13 NA TGTGCCTCCGGACGAGGGTCGACCTACGAGCAGTACTTC CASGRGSTYEQYF
NA TRBJ1-2 TRBV6-1 14 NA TGTGCCAGCAGTGAAGCTGGGGGGGCGAGCGGCTACACCTTC CASSEAGGASGYTF
NA TRBJ2-1 TRBV7-2 12 NA TGTGCCAGCAGGATGGGGGGAGATGAGCAGTTCTTC CASRMGGDEQFF
NA TRBJ1-5 TRBV5-4 14 NA TGTGCCAGCAGCTTAGCAGGGGGCAATCAGCCCCAGCATTTT CASSLAGGNQPQHF
few TRBJ1-4 TRBV30 17 NA TGTGCCTGGAGTCCAGCCGGTGGGCTTCTAACTAATGAAAAACTGTTTTTT CAWSPAGGLLTNEKLFF
NA TRBJ2-3 TRBV28 15 TRBD1 TGTGCCAGCAGTTTATGGAGGGGGCGAGGGGATACGCAGTATTTT CASSLWRGRGDTQYF
few TRBJ2-5 TRBV28 14 NA TGTGCCAGCAGGTTGGCGGGGATTCAAGAGACCCAGTACTTC CASRLAGIQETQYF
few TRBJ1-5 TRBV5-6 16 NA TGTGCCAGCAGCTTGGTCGGAAGGAGGGACGATCAGCCCCAGCATTTT CASSLVGRRDDQPQHF
few TRBJ2-7 TRBV6-6 16 TRBD2 TGTGCCAGCAGCCCGGGAGGGATAGACGGAAACTACGAGCAGTACTTC CASSPGGIDGNYEQYF
few TRBJ1-1 TRBV7-9 15 NA TGTGCCAGCAGCGTTGGGGACAACCGAGGCACTGAAGCTTTCTTT CASSVGDNRGTEAFF
few TRBJ2-3 TRBV11-3 15 TRBD2 TGTGCCAGCAGCTTAGATCGGGGGGACACAGATACGCAGTATTTT CASSLDRGDTDTQYF
few TRBJ2-7 TRBV4-3 16 NA TGCGCCAGCAGCCAAGCCGGTGTTCCGGGGTTATACGAGCAGTACTTC CASSQAGVPGLYEQYF
few TRBJ1-2 TRBV28 12 NA TGTGCCAGCAGTTCGACAGAGTATGGCTACACCTTC CASSSTEYGYTF
many TRBJ1-6 TRBV30 14 NA TGTGCCTGGAGTGTAAACAGCTATAATTCACCCCTCCACTTT CAWSVNSYNSPLHF
NA TRBJ1-1 TRBV7-9 15 NA TGTGCCAGCAGCTTGGGGGGATGGGGGAACACTGAAGCTTTCTTT CASSLGGWGNTEAFF
NA TRBJ1-1 TRBV5-1 13 NA TGCGCCAGCAGCTTTCGGGGAGACAGGGAAGCTTTCTTT CASSFRGDREAFF
few TRBJ2-1 TRBV18 14 NA TGTGCCAGCTCAGTCCTAGACGCCTACAATGAGCAGTTCTTC CASSVLDAYNEQFF
few TRBJ1-2 TRBV15 15 TRBD1 TGTGCCACCAGCAACCCCGGGACAGGGTATTATGGCTACACCTTC CATSNPGTGYYGYTF
NA TRBJ2-1 TRBV4-1 16 TRBD2 TGCGCCAGCAGCCAAGTAATCCTAGCGGGCTACAATGAGCAGTTCTTC CASSQVILAGYNEQFF
few TRBJ2-2 TRBV28 15 NA TGTGCCGGAAAGAGAGGGGGGGGAAACACCGGGGAGCTGTTTTTT CAGKRGGGNTGELFF
NA TRBJ2-7 TRBV7-2 14 NA TGTGCCAGCAGCTTAGCGGTGGGCGACGCCGAGCAGTACTTC CASSLAVGDAEQYF
NA TRBJ2-2 TRBV11-2 14 NA TGTGCCAGCAGCGACCGGGATCCCACCGGGGAGCTGTTTTTT CASSDRDPTGELFF
few TRBJ1-2 TRBV7-8 12 NA TGTGCCAGCAGCTTAGGGGTCGGGGGCTACACCTTC CASSLGVGGYTF
few TRBJ1-6 TRBV6-5 15 NA TGTGCCAGCAGTTACATCAGGGTGGAGAATTCACCCCTCCACTTT CASSYIRVENSPLHF
NA TRBJ2-1 TRBV7-2 12 NA TGTGCCAGCAGCTTAGAAAGTCAGGAGCAGTTCTTC CASSLESQEQFF
NA TRBJ1-1 TRBV7-2 14 NA TGTGCCAGCAGCTTAGTGGGGGGGGAAACTGAAGCTTTCTTT CASSLVGGETEAFF
many TRBJ2-1 TRBV7-9 13 NA TGTGCCAGCAGCTTAGGGCGGTACAATGAGCAGTTCTTC CASSLGRYNEQFF